These 31 T cell receptor beta chains came from one sample sequenced in a study of cytomegalovirus exposure and HLA in healthy donors. PCR primers comprised 60 Vbeta and 13 Jbeta primers. The repertoire was sequenced with immunoSEQ multiplex PCR; TCRdb's copy has only in-frame clones and lacks some. Of a few hundred thousand clones listed, 70% to 90% are singletons. Sequencing used PBMCs. Receptors were obtained from a woman between 55 and 75 years old in good health and CMV-seropositive.

This clone was recorded once. The DNA for the CDR3 is TGTGCCAGCAGCTTAGGCTCGCAGGGCTATGGCTACACCTTC. Translation: CASSLGSQGYGYTF. The chain employs TRBV11-2 and TRBJ1-2, with D possibly being TRBD1 (5 bases). Trimming left V 1 base short and J 4 bases short, with 10 bases between. Germline assignment: CDR1 SGHAT and CDR2 FQNNGV. The CDR3 has 14 amino acids.

The chain recombines TRBV19 with TRBJ2-7; 10 nucleotides agree with TRBD1. The junction had 5 bases not matched to a gene; V was cut back by 6 bases and J by 0 bases. Germline V gene lookup returns CDR1 LNHDA and CDR2 SQIVND (reference sequence). This CDR3 is 15 amino acids long. The CDR3 reads CASRNGQGDSYEQYF. CDR3 in DNA: TGTGCCAGTAGAAACGGACAGGGGGACTCCTACGAGCAGTACTTC.

The chain is built from TRBV25-1 and TRBJ1-1, with D maybe TRBD1 (6 bases). Germline CDR1 MGHDK, CDR2 SYGVNS. The CDR3 has 14 residues. V lost 4 bases and J lost 4, with 13 bases in between. DNA of the CDR3: TGTGCCAGCAGTGGGCCCACAGGGTTCACTGAAGCTTTCTTT. This codes for CASSGPTGFTEAFF.

The rearrangement joins TRBV19 to TRBJ2-7, with 8 positions matching TRBD1. Germline CDR1 reads LNHDA; CDR2 reads SQIVND (reference sequence). Germline trimming cut 0 bases from V and 0 bases from J; bases unmatched to any gene: 1. The CDR3 extends over 15 amino acids. This CDR3 reads CASSIDGQGSYEQYF. The CDR3 DNA reads as TGTGCCAGTAGTATAGATGGACAGGGCTCCTACGAGCAGTACTTC. The full variable domain, rest sourced from reference TRBV19 and TRBJ2-7, is DGGITQSPKYLFRKEGQNVTLSCEQNLNHDAMYWYRQDPGQGLRLIYYSQIVNDFQKGDIAEGYSVSREKKESFPLTVTSAQKNPTAFYLCASSIDGQGSYEQYFGPGTRLTVT.

Remarks on this clone: Other nucleotide sequences from this sample produce the same CDR3. The V and J genes are TRBV5-1 and TRBJ1-2; the D is unclear. CDR3 length equals 13 residues. CDR1 SGHRS and CDR2 YFSETQ come from the germline V gene. Between the trimmed V and J ends, which lost 0 bases and 4 bases, there was a span of 7 bases. The CDR3 DNA reads TGCGCCAGCAGCTTGGGCGGGCCCTATGGCTACACCTTC. Translating gives CASSLGGPYGYTF.

The J gene is TRBJ1-5, the V gene TRBV4-1; possibly TRBD1 for D (5 bases). The CDR3 loop spans 18 amino acids. The germline V gene has CDR1 MGHRA and CDR2 YSYEKL. Trimming cost V 1 base and J 1 base, with 17 bases left between them. This chain's CDR3 is CASSQVSIAGPSNQPQHF. DNA of the CDR3: TGCGCCAGCAGCCAAGTTTCTATTGCGGGGCCCAGCAATCAGCCCCAGCATTTT.

This chain connects TRBV27 to TRBJ2-5, with no clear D. TRBJ2-7 matches the DNA end more closely, so the J call is doubtful. The CDR3 consists of 12 residues. The V gene's germline CDR1 is MNHEY and CDR2 SMNVEV (reference sequence). Here the CDR3 reads CASSSSLDEQYF. In nucleotides, the CDR3 is TGTGCCAGCAGTTCCTCTCTAGACGAGCAGTACTTC.

About this clone itself: Additional DNA sequences in this sample encode the identical CDR3. The gene calls are TRBV25-1 and TRBJ1-1, with D tentatively TRBD1 (6 bases). Looked up from germline, CDR1 is MGHDK and CDR2 is SYGVNS. This CDR3 is built from 14 residues. Trimming left V 6 bases short and J 0 bases short, with 11 bases between. The CDR3 sequence: CASRETGLNTEAFF. Here the CDR3 DNA reads TGTGCCAGCAGGGAAACAGGGTTGAACACTGAAGCTTTCTTT.

This clone appeared a few times. The CDR3: CASSQQGDNEAFF. The CDR3 region has the DNA TGTGCCAGCAGTCAACAGGGGGATAATGAAGCTTTCTTT. The rearrangement uses TRBV6-6 and TRBJ1-1, with TRBD1 matching over 8 bases. The CDR3 covers 13 residues. The germline CDR1 and CDR2 sequences are MNHNY and SVGAGI (reference sequence). The ends lost 5 bases at V and 7 bases at J; junction bases unmatched: 6.

The chain uses TRBV19 and TRBJ2-6; possible D gene TRBD2, 6 bases. V gave up 6 bases and J gave up 10 bases, with 10 bases separating them. This CDR3 is 12 amino acids long. Germline assignment: CDR1 LNHDA and CDR2 SQIVND (reference sequence). This chain's CDR3 is CASRGGPNVLTF. CDR3 bases: TGTGCCAGTAGGGGAGGACCAAACGTCCTGACTTTC. Variable domain in full (rest from reference TRBV19 and TRBJ2-6): DGGITQSPKYLFRKEGQNVTLSCEQNLNHDAMYWYRQDPGQGLRLIYYSQIVNDFQKGDIAEGYSVSREKKESFPLTVTSAQKNPTAFYLCASRGGPNVLTFGAGSRLTVL.

The V call is TRBV9, the J call TRBJ2-2, with D perhaps TRBD2 (5 bases). The CDR3 has 15 amino acids. Germline CDR1 is SGDLS and CDR2 is YYNGEE. V gave up 0 bases and J gave up 3 bases, with 9 bases separating them. The CDR3 nucleotides are TGTGCCAGCAGCGTAGTAGCGTTCGACACCGGGGAGCTGTTTTTT. This sequence encodes CASSVVAFDTGELFF. Complete variable domain (other parts from reference TRBV9 and TRBJ2-2): DSGVTQTPKHLITATGQRVTLRCSPRSGDLSVYWYQQSLDQGLQFLIQYYNGEERAKGNILERFSAQQFPDLHSELNLSSLELGDSALYFCASSVVAFDTGELFFGEGSRLTVL.

V and J are TRBV6-5 and TRBJ2-5, with 9 bases lining up with TRBD1. The germline V gene has CDR1 MNHEY and CDR2 SVGAGI. This CDR3 comprises 15 residues. Trimming took 5 bases from V and 11 from J; bases not matched to a gene: 15. The CDR3 protein is CASSHPTGGSGEQYF. As DNA, the CDR3 is TGTGCCAGCAGTCACCCGACAGGGGGGTCTGGGGAGCAGTACTTC.

The rearrangement uses TRBV5-1 and TRBJ1-1, with 9 nucleotides matching TRBD1. Germline assignment: CDR1 SGHRS and CDR2 YFSETQ. With V trimmed by 3 bases and J by 4 bases, 7 bases remained unmatched. The CDR3 spans 15 residues. The CDR3 DNA is TGCGCCAGCAGCTATAACAGGGGGCGAGCCACTGAAGCTTTCTTT. Its translation: CASSYNRGRATEAFF.

V is TRBV6-5 and J is TRBJ1-4; TRBD1 might be the D (5 bases). CDR1 is MNHEY and CDR2 is SVGAGI in the germline V gene. The CDR3 runs 15 residues. V was clipped by 0 bases and J by 8 bases, with 13 bases between them. In DNA form, the CDR3 reads TGTGCCAGCAGTTACTCGGGGGGGTTTCGAGAAAAACTGTTTTTT. Its protein is CASSYSGGFREKLFF.

This chain connects TRBV10-3 to TRBJ2-1; 12 positions match TRBD2. Per germline, CDR1 ENHRY and CDR2 SYGVKD. Trimming at V came to 6 bases and at J to 6 bases, leaving 6 bases not matched to a gene. There are 15 residues in the CDR3. The CDR3 bases are TGTGCCATCAGAGACACTAGCGGGAGGCGCAATGAGCAGTTCTTC. The encoded protein is CAIRDTSGRRNEQFF.

The chain couples TRBV7-9 to TRBJ1-2; a possible D gene is TRBD1 (5 bases). V shed 5 bases and J shed 7 bases, with 14 bases lying between them. The CDR3 is 13 residues long. Germline CDR1 SEHNR, CDR2 FQNEAQ (reference sequence). CDR3 bases: TGTGCCAGCAGCCCACAAACTCAGGGTGGCTACACCTTC. It yields the protein CASSPQTQGGYTF.

V is TRBV7-9 and J is TRBJ2-7; unclear D gene. Germline values: CDR1 SEHNR, CDR2 FQNEAQ (reference sequence). The CDR3 totals 14 residues. V was trimmed by 2 bases and J by 3 bases, leaving 11 bases between them. As DNA, the CDR3 is TGTGCCAGCAGCTTAAACTCCGCCGGCTACGAGCAGTACTTC. Residues: CASSLNSAGYEQYF. The full variable domain, completed using reference TRBV7-9 and TRBJ2-7, is DTGVSQNPRHKITKRGQNVTFRCDPISEHNRLYWYRQTLGQGPEFLTYFQNEAQLEKSRLLSDRFSAERPKGSFSTLEIQRTEQGDSAMYLCASSLNSAGYEQYFGPGTRLTVT.

This chain joins TRBV7-9 and TRBJ2-7, with TRBD2 as a possible D gene (5 bases). CDR1 SEHNR and CDR2 FQNEAQ come from the germline V gene (reference sequence). Trimming took off 3 bases at V and 2 bases at J, with 8 bases between the two ends. This CDR3 contains 13 residues. CDR3 sequence reads: CASSFDGAYEQYF. In DNA, the CDR3 is TGTGCCAGCAGCTTCGACGGGGCCTACGAGCAGTACTTC.

This clone was detected only once. The chain recombines TRBV7-8 with TRBJ2-1, with a possible D match to TRBD1 (6 bases). The CDR3 length is 12 residues. Germline loops: CDR1 SGHVS, CDR2 FQNEAQ. V lost 2 bases and J 10 bases, leaving 9 bases between the germline ends. CDR3 sequence reads: CASSLSGTEQFF. Written as DNA, the CDR3 is TGTGCCAGCAGCTTATCCGGGACAGAGCAGTTCTTC.

J is TRBJ1-1 and V is TRBV5-6; TRBD1 is a possible D gene (6 bases). Germline CDR1 is SGHDT and CDR2 is YYEEEE. V was cut by 0 bases and J by 10 bases, with 10 bases left in between. The CDR3 has 12 residues. For the CDR3, the DNA is TGTGCCAGCAGCTTGGAAGAAGGGGGAGCTTTCTTT. It yields the protein CASSLEEGGAFF.

V is TRBV6-5 and J is TRBJ2-7, with D perhaps matching TRBD1 (6 bases). Trimming took 6 bases from V and 6 from J, leaving 12 bases between them. This CDR3 has 12 amino acids. CDR1 and CDR2 (germline): MNHEY, SVGAGI. The CDR3 protein is CASSLTGTEQYF. DNA for the CDR3: TGTGCCAGCAGCCTGACAGGAACCGAGCAGTACTTC.

The rearrangement joins TRBV4-1 to TRBJ2-7, with unresolved D. V lost 0 bases, J lost 4 bases, and 4 bases lay in between. The CDR3 extends over 12 amino acids. Germline lookup yields CDR1 MGHRA and CDR2 YSYEKL. As DNA, the CDR3 is TGCGCCAGCAGCCAAGACGGTTACGAGCAGTACTTC. As protein: CASSQDGYEQYF.

This chain connects TRBV5-1 to TRBJ1-3; D unclear. Germline values: CDR1 SGHRS, CDR2 YFSETQ. The V gene lost 0 bases and the J gene lost 0 bases, with 10 bases spanning the gap. The CDR3 extends over 16 amino acids. DNA for the CDR3: TGCGCCAGCAGCTTGGAAATGGCGGGCTCTGGAAACACCATATATTTT. Amino acid sequence: CASSLEMAGSGNTIYF.

This chain joins TRBV6-6 and TRBJ2-7, with 10 bases lining up with TRBD1. The ends lost 7 bases at V and 1 base at J; junction bases unmatched: 10. CDR1 is MNHNY and CDR2 is SVGAGI in the germline V gene (reference sequence). The CDR3 length is 16 residues. CDR3 bases: TGTGCCAGCATTAGACCCGGACAGGGGGATTCCTACGAGCAGTACTTC. It codes for CASIRPGQGDSYEQYF.

The chain uses TRBV7-9 and TRBJ2-7, with TRBD1 as a possible D gene (5 bases). Germline V gene data show CDR1 as SEHNR and CDR2 as FQNEAQ (reference sequence). This CDR3 has 14 amino acids. V was shortened by 7 bases and J by 0 bases, with 13 bases between the two germline ends. The CDR3 protein is CASIPAGRSYEQYF. For the CDR3, the DNA is TGTGCCAGCATCCCGGCAGGGCGCTCCTACGAGCAGTACTTC.

V gene TRBV11-3 combines with J gene TRBJ2-1, with 12 bases lining up with TRBD1. The CDR3 covers 18 residues. The V and J ends lost 5 bases and 0 bases, in that order; junction bases with no gene match: 8. Germline V gives CDR1 SGHNT, CDR2 YENEEA. The CDR3 reads CASSPGTGGHSSYNEQFF. CDR3 DNA sequence: TGTGCCAGCAGCCCGGGGACAGGGGGCCATAGCTCCTACAATGAGCAGTTCTTC.

V gene TRBV7-9 combines with J gene TRBJ1-5, with a tentative D call TRBD1 (6 bases). CDR3 size: 14 residues. V was cut by 3 bases and J by 3 bases, with 9 bases left in between. From germline, CDR1 is SEHNR and CDR2 FQNEAQ (reference sequence). The CDR3, as DNA: TGTGCCAGCAGCTTCGGACAGAACAATCAGCCCCAGCATTTT. Residues: CASSFGQNNQPQHF.

The gene calls are TRBV4-1 and TRBJ2-7; 7 nucleotides match TRBD1. Unmatched junction bases numbered 7, after V lost 4 bases and J lost 4 bases. CDR1 is MGHRA, CDR2 YSYEKL, per germline. CDR3 length equals 14 residues. CDR3 sequence reads: CASSRTGTEYEQYF. The CDR3 coding sequence is TGCGCCAGCAGCCGCACCGGGACAGAATACGAGCAGTACTTC.

The chain links TRBV6-1 to TRBJ2-3, with no clear D. The length of the CDR3 is 15 residues. Germline CDR1 reads MNHNS; CDR2 reads SASEGT. V was clipped by 2 bases and J by 2 bases, with 11 bases between them. The CDR3 sequence is CASSERQRFTDTQYF. In DNA form, the CDR3 reads TGTGCCAGCAGTGAACGGCAGCGCTTCACAGATACGCAGTATTTT.

V is TRBV29-1 and J is TRBJ1-2, with 8 nucleotides matching TRBD1. The CDR3 runs to 13 residues. The ends lost 7 bases at V and 6 bases at J; junction bases unmatched: 10. Per the germline V gene, CDR1 is SQVTM and CDR2 is ANQGSEA. CDR3 sequence reads: CSARTGRENGYTF. DNA for the CDR3: TGCAGCGCCCGGACAGGGAGGGAGAATGGCTACACCTTC.

The chain recombines TRBV7-9 with TRBJ2-7, with 8 bases aligning to TRBD1. This CDR3 comprises 14 residues. CDR1 and CDR2 from the germline V gene are SEHNR and FQNEAQ (reference sequence). V lost 3 bases to trimming and J lost 5 bases; unmatched junction nucleotides: 6. CDR3 sequence (DNA): TGTGCCAGCAGCTTTGGACAGGGACGGGACGAGCAGTACTTC. The encoded protein is CASSFGQGRDEQYF.